Shown below are 12 T cell receptor beta chains from a single sample sequenced in a study of blood T cell repertoires in COVID-19. Measured with immunoSEQ multiplex PCR; TCRdb has only the in-frame clones, and not every one. Of 150,000 to 200,000 clones in the sample, approximately 80% were seen once. The sequencing sample was made of PBMCs or T cells enriched from blood (not recorded which). These receptors all come from a man aged 55 to 70 who had been exposed to COVID-19.

CDR3 residues: CASSPISMYEQYF. The CDR3 DNA reads as TGTGCCAGCAGCCCCATCTCTATGTACGAGCAGTACTTC. The chain has TRBV3-1 (or the pseudogene TRBV3-2) and TRBJ2-7; D is uncertain. The CDR3 is 13 residues long. V lost 4 bases and J 4 bases, leaving 11 bases between the germline ends. Germline V lookup: CDR1 LGHDT, CDR2 YNNKEL (reference sequence).

As to this clone: Other DNA variants within this sample encode the same CDR3. The V call is TRBV29-1, the J call TRBJ2-7; D remains ambiguous. Per germline, CDR1 SQVTM and CDR2 ANQGSEA. This CDR3 is 13 amino acids long. V was cut by 4 bases and J by 1 base, with 11 bases left in between. CDR3 bases: TGCAGCGTTGTTCGAGGTCCTTCCTACGAGCAGTACTTC. It is translated as CSVVRGPSYEQYF.

This chain's CDR3 is CAISASLGARVNSPLHF. As DNA, the CDR3 is TGTGCCATCAGTGCCTCCTTAGGGGCCAGGGTAAATTCACCCCTCCACTTT. V and J are TRBV10-3 and TRBJ1-6, with D tentatively TRBD1 (5 bases). Trimming cost V 4 bases and J 7 bases, with 20 bases left between them. Germline CDR1 ENHRY, CDR2 SYGVKD. This CDR3 region has 17 residues.

In its sample, this clone was seen once. The rearrangement uses TRBV5-4 and TRBJ2-7; the match to TRBD1 covers 9 bases. After removal of 7 bases from V and 5 bases from J, the junction contained 13 bases not matched to a gene. CDR1 SGHNT and CDR2 YYREEE come from the germline V gene (reference sequence). The CDR3 extends over 15 amino acids. The CDR3: CASCKAGTGFHEQYF. The DNA of the CDR3 is TGTGCCAGCTGCAAAGCCGGGACAGGGTTTCACGAGCAGTACTTC.

V usage is TRBV5-1 and J usage is TRBJ1-4; TRBD1 agrees at 9 bases. The ends lost 4 bases at V and 8 bases at J; junction bases unmatched: 9. The CDR3 spans 15 residues. In germline, CDR1 is SGHRS, CDR2 YFSETQ. The CDR3 nucleotides are TGCGCCAGCAGCACAGGACAGGGGAAAGGAGAAAAACTGTTTTTT. This sequence encodes CASSTGQGKGEKLFF.

The chain employs TRBV5-1 and TRBJ2-4; 13 nucleotides align to TRBD2. V shed 4 bases, J shed 0 bases, and the junction held 4 bases outside the gene matches. The CDR3 has 17 amino acids. Germline V lookup: CDR1 SGHRS, CDR2 YFSETQ. CDR3 sequence: CASSPTSGRLAKNIQYF. As DNA, the CDR3 is TGCGCCAGCAGCCCGACTAGCGGGAGGCTAGCCAAAAACATTCAGTACTTC.

V gene TRBV4-2 combines with J gene TRBJ1-4, with D tentatively TRBD1 (5 bases). The CDR3 extends over 15 amino acids. V lost 0 bases and J 4 bases, leaving 9 bases between the germline ends. CDR1 LGHNA and CDR2 YNFKEQ come from the germline V gene. CDR3 nucleotides: TGTGCCAGCAGCCAAGAGGCACAGGATAATGAAAAACTGTTTTTT. Amino acid sequence: CASSQEAQDNEKLFF.

V and J are TRBV27 and TRBJ2-1; 7 nucleotides agree with TRBD1. The CDR3 has 13 residues. From germline, CDR1 is MNHEY and CDR2 SMNVEV (reference sequence). Trimming removed 8 bases from V and 5 bases from J; junction bases left unmatched: 6. The CDR3 sequence: CASLSGTDNEQFF. The CDR3 DNA reads TGTGCCAGCCTATCCGGGACAGACAATGAGCAGTTCTTC.

The chain joins TRBV19 to TRBJ2-5; the match to TRBD1 covers 11 bases. Germline loops: CDR1 LNHDA, CDR2 SQIVND (reference sequence). The trim removed 4 bases at V and 4 bases at J, leaving 2 bases unmatched. The CDR3 covers 14 residues. The CDR3 protein is CASSTDRGLETQYF. The CDR3 DNA reads TGTGCCAGTAGTACGGACAGGGGGCTAGAGACCCAGTACTTC.

The V call is TRBV6-5, the J call TRBJ1-3, with unresolved D. The CDR3 spans 14 residues. Deletions cut 4 bases from V and 0 bases from J, with 7 bases between. CDR1 is MNHEY and CDR2 is SVGAGI in the germline V gene. CDR3 loop: CASSSLSSGNTIYF. For the CDR3, the DNA is TGTGCCAGCAGTTCGCTGAGCTCTGGAAACACCATATATTTT.

The chain recombines TRBV25-1 with TRBJ2-1, with TRBD2 identical over 8 bases. Germline V gene lookup returns CDR1 MGHDK and CDR2 SYGVNS. The CDR3 runs 14 residues. V was clipped by 5 bases and J by 10 bases; unmatched bases: 10. The CDR3 loop is CASSRSGSGGEQFF. The CDR3 DNA reads as TGTGCCAGCAGTAGGTCGGGTTCGGGAGGGGAGCAGTTCTTC.

In its sample, this clone was seen once. This sequence joins TRBV28 and TRBJ2-1, with TRBD2 matching 9 bases. V shed 8 bases, J shed 3 bases, and the junction held 8 bases outside the gene matches. The germline gives CDR1 MDHEN, CDR2 SYDVKM. The CDR3 extends over 15 amino acids. The CDR3 sequence is CASVPSGDFYNEQFF. The CDR3 nucleotides read TGTGCCAGCGTACCTAGCGGGGATTTCTACAATGAGCAGTTCTTC.